This TCR beta chain comes out of a study of vaccination and CD4 T cells after COVID-19. The overall study: Two of the convalescents were Hispanic, and the group consisted of six males and four females. The authors exposed cells to overlapping spike peptides derived from SARS-CoV-2, HCoV-NL63, HCoV-OC43 and HCoV-229E. Every culture used as a control got a CEFX pool, an HIV-1 Nef pool, or no peptide. General study findings and limits: A median of around 86% of reactive clones, in convalescent patients, became evident only post-vaccination.

The germline V and J ends were trimmed by 4 bases and 8 bases, with 8 bases remaining between them. CDR3 length: 11 amino acids. CDR1 MGHRA and CDR2 YSYEKL come from the germline V gene. The Oncomine TCR Beta short-read assay sequenced DNA from cultured CD4+ T cells. In TCRdb, the PCR reads were re-called with MiXCR into one record per CDR3 protein. This sample has 20,000 to 25,000 distinct CDR3 sequences; roughly 40% occur once, and the top ten carry less than 20%. Treatment given: roughly ten-day PBMC culture with coronavirus spike peptide pools or control peptides (ViraFEST assay). A note on this clonotype: Its matching antigen is unknown.

The genes are TRBV4-1 and TRBJ1-1; possibly TRBD1 for D (6 bases). The TCR sequence derives from a human donor who received a COVID-19 vaccine. Sequencing used CD4+ T cells from blood, cultured in vitro, obtained before SARS-CoV-2 vaccination. The CDR3 bases are TGCGCCAGCAGCCTCGGACAGGAAGCTTTCTTT. This codes for CASSLGQEAFF.